This T cell receptor (beta chain) was sequenced for a study of a mutant IDH1 vaccine in newly diagnosed glioma. The overall study: Vaccination started 4-6 weeks after radiotherapy alone, or with temozolomide cycles. Before enrollment, patients got radiotherapy alone, temozolomide alone, or mostly the combination.

V was shortened by 3 bases and J by 4 bases, with 15 bases between the two germline ends. CDR3 length equals 15 residues. The V gene's germline CDR1 is KGHSH and CDR2 LQKENI. Time point of the sample: week 23, last vaccination. Vaccine doses each comprised 300 ug of mutant IDH1 20-mer peptide, with topical imiquimod. Donors harbored newly found WHO grade 3 or 4 IDH1-mutant, ATRX-lost astrocytomas. The data were produced by immunoSEQ multiplex PCR, yet TCRdb's version contains in-frame clones alone and is incomplete. The repertoire holds about 82,000 clones, with roughly 85% as singletons. As to this clone: The antigen remains unidentified.

The rearrangement links TRBV18 to TRBJ1-2; no reliable D call. The source is a man younger than 40 with glioma. Some clones in this sample may be carry-over from other donors' samples. The sequences come from PBMCs, collected from a glioma patient whose treatment included an IDH1 peptide vaccine. The CDR3 sequence: CASSPPSSDSYGYTF. The CDR3 DNA is TGTGCCAGCTCACCGCCGTCCTCTGACTCCTATGGCTACACCTTC.